This T cell receptor beta chain was obtained from a study of blood T cell repertoires in COVID-19. Study as a whole: Nucleic acid was either cDNA or gDNA, and it came from T cells, B-cell-depleted T cells, or PBMCs.

Clones were sequenced by immunoSEQ multiplex PCR, and TCRdb holds only the in-frame ones, with some missing. The data hold about 250,000 clones, with around 89% observed a single time. V shed 6 bases and J 2 bases; nucleotides not matched to a gene: 3. The CDR3 totals 13 residues. Germline V gene sequence: CDR1 KGHSH, CDR2 LQKENI. Across 20 to 25 US areas, participants ranged in age from 18 to 89 years. Cohort 3 donors were reported recovered after two negative PCRs, clearance, or symptom resolution. The sequence was obtained from a woman younger than 30 who had recovered from COVID-19. Sequencing was done on a sample of PBMCs or T cells enriched from blood (not recorded which). The chain couples TRBV18 to TRBJ2-7, with TRBD1 identical over 8 bases. CDR3 sequence: CASSGTGAYEQYF. DNA for the CDR3: TGTGCCAGCTCCGGGACAGGTGCCTACGAGCAGTACTTC.